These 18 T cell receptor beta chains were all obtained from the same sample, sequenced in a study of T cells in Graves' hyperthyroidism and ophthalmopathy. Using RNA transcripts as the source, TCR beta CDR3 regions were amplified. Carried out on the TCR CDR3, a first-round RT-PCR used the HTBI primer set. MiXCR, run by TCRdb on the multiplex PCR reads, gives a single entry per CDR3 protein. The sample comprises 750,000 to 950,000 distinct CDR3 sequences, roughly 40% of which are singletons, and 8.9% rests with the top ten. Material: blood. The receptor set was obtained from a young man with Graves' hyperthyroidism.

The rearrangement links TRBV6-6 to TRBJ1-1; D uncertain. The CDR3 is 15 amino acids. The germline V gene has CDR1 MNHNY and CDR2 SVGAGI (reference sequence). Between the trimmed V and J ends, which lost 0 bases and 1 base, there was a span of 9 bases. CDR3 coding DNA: TGTGCCAGCAGTTACTCGAAATGGGGGAACACTGAAGCTTTCTTT. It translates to CASSYSKWGNTEAFF.

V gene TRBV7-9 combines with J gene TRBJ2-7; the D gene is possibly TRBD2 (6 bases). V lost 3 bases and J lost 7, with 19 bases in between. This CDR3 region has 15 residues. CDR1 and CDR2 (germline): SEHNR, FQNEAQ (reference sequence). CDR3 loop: CASSLNFGGVREQYF. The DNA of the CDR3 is TGTGCCAGCAGCTTGAATTTCGGGGGAGTGAGAGAGCAGTACTTC.

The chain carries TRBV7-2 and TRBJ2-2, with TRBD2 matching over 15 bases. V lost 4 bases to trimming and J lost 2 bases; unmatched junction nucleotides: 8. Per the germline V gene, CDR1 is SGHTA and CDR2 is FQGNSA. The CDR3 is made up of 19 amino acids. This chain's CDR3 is CASSYQRTSGRVNTGELFF. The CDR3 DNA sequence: TGTGCCAGCAGCTACCAAAGGACTAGCGGGAGGGTTAACACCGGGGAGCTGTTTTTT.

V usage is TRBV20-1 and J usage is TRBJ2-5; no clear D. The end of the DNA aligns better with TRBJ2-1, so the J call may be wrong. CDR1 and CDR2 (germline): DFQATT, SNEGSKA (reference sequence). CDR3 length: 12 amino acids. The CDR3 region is CSARDQPYEQFF. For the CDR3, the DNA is TGCAGTGCTAGAGATCAACCTTACGAGCAGTTCTTC.

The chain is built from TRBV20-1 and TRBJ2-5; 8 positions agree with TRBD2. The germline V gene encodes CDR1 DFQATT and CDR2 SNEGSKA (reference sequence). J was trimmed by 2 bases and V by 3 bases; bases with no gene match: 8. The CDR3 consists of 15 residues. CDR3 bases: TGCAGTGCTAGTGTCCCAGGGACTAGACAAGAGACCCAGTACTTC. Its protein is CSASVPGTRQETQYF.

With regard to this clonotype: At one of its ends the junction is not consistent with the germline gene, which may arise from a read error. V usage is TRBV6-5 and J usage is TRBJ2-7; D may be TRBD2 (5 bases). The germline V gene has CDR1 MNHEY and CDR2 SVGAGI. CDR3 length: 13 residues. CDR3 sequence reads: CASSTSEGYERYF. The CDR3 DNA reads TGTGCCAGCAGTACTTCCGAGGGTTACGAGCGGTACTTC.

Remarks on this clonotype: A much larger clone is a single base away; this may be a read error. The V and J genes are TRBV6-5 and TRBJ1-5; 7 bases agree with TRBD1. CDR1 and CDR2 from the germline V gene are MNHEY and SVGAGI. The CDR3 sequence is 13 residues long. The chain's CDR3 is CVSSPQGTQPQHF. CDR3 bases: TGTGTCAGCAGCCCACAGGGGACGCAGCCCCAGCATTTT.

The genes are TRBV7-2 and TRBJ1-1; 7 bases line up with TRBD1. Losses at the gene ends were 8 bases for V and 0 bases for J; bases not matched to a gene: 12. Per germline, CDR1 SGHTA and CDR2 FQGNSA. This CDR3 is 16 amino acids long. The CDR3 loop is CASSRGTAKMNTEAFF. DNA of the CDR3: TGTGCCAGCTCAAGGGGGACAGCGAAAATGAACACTGAAGCTTTCTTT.

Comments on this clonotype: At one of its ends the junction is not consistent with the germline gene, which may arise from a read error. CDR3 loop: CASSLEAARVNTEAFF. CDR3 sequence (DNA): TGTGCCAGCAGCCTAGAAGCGGCCAGAGTGAACACTGAAGCTTTCTTT. This chain connects TRBV4-1 to TRBJ1-1; no clear D. This CDR3 has 16 residues. Germline values: CDR1 MGHRA, CDR2 YSYEKL.

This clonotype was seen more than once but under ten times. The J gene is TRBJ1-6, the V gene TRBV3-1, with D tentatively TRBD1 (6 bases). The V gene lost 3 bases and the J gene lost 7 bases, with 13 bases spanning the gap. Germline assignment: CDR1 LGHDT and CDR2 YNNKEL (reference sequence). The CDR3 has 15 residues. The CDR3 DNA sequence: TGTGCCAGCAGCCAGGGACACCTGGGGAATTCACCCCTCCACTTT. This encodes CASSQGHLGNSPLHF. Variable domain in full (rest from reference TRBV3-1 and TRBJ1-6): DTAVSQTPKYLVTQMGNDKSIKCEQNLGHDTMYWYKQDSKKFLKIMFSYNNKELIINETVPNRFSPKSPDKAHLNLHINSLELGDSAVYFCASSQGHLGNSPLHFGNGTRLTVT.

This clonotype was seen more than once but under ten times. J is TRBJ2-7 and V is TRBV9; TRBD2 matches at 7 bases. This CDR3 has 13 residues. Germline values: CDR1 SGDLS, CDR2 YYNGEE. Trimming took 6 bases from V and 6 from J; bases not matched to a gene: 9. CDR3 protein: CASTVEGEGEQYF. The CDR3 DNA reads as TGTGCCAGCACCGTGGAAGGGGAGGGCGAGCAGTACTTC.

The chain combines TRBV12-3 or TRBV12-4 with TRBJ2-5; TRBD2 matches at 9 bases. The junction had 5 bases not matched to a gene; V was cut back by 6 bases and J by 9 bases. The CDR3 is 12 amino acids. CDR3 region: CASRRGGSSQYF. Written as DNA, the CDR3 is TGTGCCAGCAGGCGGGGGGGGTCGTCCCAGTACTTC.

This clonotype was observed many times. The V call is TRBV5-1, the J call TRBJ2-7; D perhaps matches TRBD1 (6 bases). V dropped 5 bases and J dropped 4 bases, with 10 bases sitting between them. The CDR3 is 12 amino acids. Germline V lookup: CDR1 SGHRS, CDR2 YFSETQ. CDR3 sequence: CASSSTGYEQYF. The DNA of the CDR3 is TGCGCCAGCAGTTCGACAGGTTACGAGCAGTACTTC.

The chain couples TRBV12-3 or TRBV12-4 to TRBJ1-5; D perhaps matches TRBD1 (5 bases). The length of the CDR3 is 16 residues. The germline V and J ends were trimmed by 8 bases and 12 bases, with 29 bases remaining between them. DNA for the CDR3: TGTGCCAGCGATGGGGGGACTAGCGGGGCCACCGGGGTCCAGCATTTT. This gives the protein CASDGGTSGATGVQHF.

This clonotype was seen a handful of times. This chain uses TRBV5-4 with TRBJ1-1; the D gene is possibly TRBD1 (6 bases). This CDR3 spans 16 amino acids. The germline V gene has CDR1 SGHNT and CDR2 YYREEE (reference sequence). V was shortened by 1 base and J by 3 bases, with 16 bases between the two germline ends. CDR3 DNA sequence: TGTGCCAGCAGCTTGAGGGGGTTAAAGGACGACACTGAAGCTTTCTTT. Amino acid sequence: CASSLRGLKDDTEAFF.

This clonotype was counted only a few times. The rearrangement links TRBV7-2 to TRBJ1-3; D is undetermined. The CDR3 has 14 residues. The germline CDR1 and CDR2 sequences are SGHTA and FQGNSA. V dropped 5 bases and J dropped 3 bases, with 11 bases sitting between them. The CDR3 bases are TGTGCCAGCAGCCGAGCGGGATATGGAAACACCATATATTTT. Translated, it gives CASSRAGYGNTIYF.

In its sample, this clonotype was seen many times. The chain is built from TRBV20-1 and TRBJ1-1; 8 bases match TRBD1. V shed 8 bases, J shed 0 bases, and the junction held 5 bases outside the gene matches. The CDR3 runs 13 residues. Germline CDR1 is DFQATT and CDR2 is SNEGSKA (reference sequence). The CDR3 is CSPWTGMNTEAFF. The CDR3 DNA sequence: TGCAGTCCCTGGACAGGGATGAACACTGAAGCTTTCTTT.

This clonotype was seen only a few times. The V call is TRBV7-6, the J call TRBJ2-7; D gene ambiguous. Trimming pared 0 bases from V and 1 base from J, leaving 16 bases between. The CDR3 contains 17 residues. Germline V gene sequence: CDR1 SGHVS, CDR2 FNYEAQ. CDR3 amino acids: CASSLAGPGTSSYEQYF. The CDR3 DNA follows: TGTGCCAGCAGCTTAGCAGGTCCAGGCACCTCATCCTACGAGCAGTACTTC.